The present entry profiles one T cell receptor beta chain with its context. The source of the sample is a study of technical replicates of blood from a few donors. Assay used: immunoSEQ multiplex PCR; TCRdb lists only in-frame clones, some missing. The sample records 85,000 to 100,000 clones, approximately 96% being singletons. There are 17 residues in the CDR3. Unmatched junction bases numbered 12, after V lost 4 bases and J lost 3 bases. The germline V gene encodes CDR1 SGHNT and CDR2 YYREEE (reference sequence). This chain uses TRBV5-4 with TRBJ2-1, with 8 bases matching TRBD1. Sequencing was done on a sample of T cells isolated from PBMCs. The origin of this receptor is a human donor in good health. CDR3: CASSPGQGNPNYNEQFF. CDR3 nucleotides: TGTGCCAGCAGCCCCGGACAGGGCAACCCCAACTACAATGAGCAGTTCTTC.